What follows describes a single T cell receptor beta chain. Its antigen is not identified. The primer mix had 60 Vbeta and 13 Jbeta primers. Sequenced by immunoSEQ multiplex PCR; TCRdb stores in-frame clones only, minus some. The profile shows some 120,000 clones, 74% of them singletons. CDR1 MDHEN and CDR2 SYDVKM come from the germline V gene. J lost 8 bases, V lost 6 bases, and 6 bases had no gene match. The CDR3 contains 12 residues. The record originates from a study of cytomegalovirus exposure and HLA in healthy donors. Study-level background: Out of about 360 genotyped donors, about 80% belonged to the Caucasian-associated ancestry cluster. Study-level findings and limits: Several of the most significant clusters appeared, in a later analysis, to be linked to common viral pathogens. The study put 150 to 200 TCR beta chains on its list as cytomegalovirus-associated. CMV serostatus was the only recorded immune exposure for donors.

The chain couples TRBV28 to TRBJ1-2, with TRBD1 matching over 7 bases. Sequenced sample: PBMCs. This TCR was recovered from a man aged 35 to 55 in good health and CMV-seropositive. The CDR3 reads CASRERTGGYTF. The CDR3 coding sequence is TGTGCCAGCAGGGAAAGGACAGGAGGCTACACCTTC.